The T cell receptor beta chain described here comes from a study of PD-L1 blockade in urothelial cancer (dated by TCRdb to about 2017). Turning to the overall study: Every patient began therapy at some point between 2013 and 2015 and was given atezolizumab 1,200 mg intravenously every 3 weeks. About 85% of the 29 patients were males with bladder-origin urothelial cancer, and about 60% of the 29 reported a prior smoking history. Patients had an ECOG performance status of 0 or 1 and had received between 0 and 3 prior chemotherapy regimens. Blood samples were analyzed 3 weeks after the start of treatment (second dose) and 6 weeks after the start of treatment. Blood samples yielded a median of around 140,000 T cells and roughly 83,000 unique TCRs, with median clonality about 0.08. The study, an exploratory multi-omic analysis, examined somatic, immune and clinical correlates of response to PD-L1 blockade with atezolizumab in urothelial cancer. Pretreatment tumor samples, along with matched peripheral blood serially collected before and after atezolizumab treatment, were subjected to TCR sequencing. Durable clinical benefit was defined as progression-free survival longer than 6 months, and TCR features were also tested against progression-free and overall survival. Whole exome sequencing and RNA sequencing of pretreatment tumors were performed alongside TCR sequencing in the same patients. About 10 patients achieved durable clinical benefit and 20 did not. Pretreatment blood TCR-seq was available for twenty-nine patients, at least one posttreatment blood collection was obtained for 24 patients, and tumor TCR-seq was available for 24 patients.

In the case of this clone: Its antigen is still unknown. Base qualities are not at hand, and no much larger clone is one base apart.

Each PCR received spiked-in synthetic TCR analog templates so that absolute template abundance could be estimated from read counts. TCRbeta CDR3 regions were amplified from genomic DNA with bias-controlled V and J gene primers using the immunoSEQ assay. Rearranged TCRbeta segments were sequenced at approximately 20X coverage. The authors' pipeline ran thus. Clustering was used to correct sequencing errors, and CDR3s were annotated against IMGT to assign V, D and J genes. Downstream analyses used only productive TCRbeta rearrangements, leaving out any out-of-frame or stop-codon sequences. To compute clonality, Shannon entropy was normalized by the log of the number of unique productive sequences and then subtracted from one. Clones differing between time points or between blood and tumor were identified by Fisher's exact test with Benjamini-Hochberg correction at adjusted p below 0.01. This immuneACCESS table, as held by TCRdb, lists in-frame sequences with V and J called but not all clones. Of the missing ones, under half trace to an unresolved V gene in checked studies; the others have no known cause. That table is the source of V, J and clone size, and D and trimming were worked out from the DNA. The sample table lists under 95,000 clones, roughly 84% of them with a count of one. Around 2% of the sample is held by the ten biggest clonotypes.

The junction shows trimming of 5 bases on V and 6 bases on J, plus 8 bases between the germline ends. The CDR3 numbers 12 residues from cysteine through phenylalanine. The only DNA kept is the CDR3, 36 bases in frame from the first base. The CDR1 and CDR2 encoded by the germline V gene (reference sequence) are SEHNR and FQNEAQ. The meaning of the sample's time point label: pretreatment peripheral blood. The cohort comprised 25 to 35 patients with locally advanced or metastatic urothelial carcinoma treated at Memorial Sloan Kettering on a trial protocol. Peripheral blood mononuclear cells were collected pretreatment and during treatment, with between 1 and 8 total time points per patient. The Qiagen DNeasy Blood extraction kit was used to purify genomic DNA from total PBMCs and tumor samples. PBMCs were collected pretreatment and during treatment and were isolated and stored as previously described.

Broad study findings and their caveats: Because of the small sample size (n ≈ 28) and the many exploratory analyses performed, the results are intended to be regarded as hypothesis-generating. Among patients with durable benefit, tumor-associated TCR clones showed greater expansion in peripheral blood 3 weeks after treatment started (n of about 21, p = 0.022). Improved progression-free and overall survival was associated with having pretreatment peripheral blood TCR clonality below the median.

This chain is built from TRBV7-9 and TRBJ2-1; matching of 5 bases hints at TRBD2 as the D gene. The source of this sequence is a man between 60 and 75 years old with urothelial cancer. The source was PBMCs, collected around atezolizumab (anti-PD-L1) treatment. The DNA sequence reads TGTGCCAGCAGCGAAACTAGCAATGAGCAGTTCTTC. Its translation is CASSETSNEQFF.